Each of the 24 T cell receptor beta chains below was sequenced from the same sample in a study of tumor-infiltrating lymphocytes in primary liver carcinoma. Joint extraction of RNA and DNA used about 17-30 mg of bulk tissue that was unsorted. From around 520 ng of total RNA, TCR beta-specific cDNA was reverse-transcribed using a constant-region primer. Sequencing libraries for TCR beta derived from three nested multiplex PCR rounds that used slightly modified ARM-PCR. Both of the initial two PCR rounds ran for about 11 cycles and employed TRBV1-TRBV30 forward primers alongside a C-beta reverse primer. Each CDR3 protein is one row after TCRdb ran MiXCR on the multiplex PCR reads. The sample yields roughly 80,000 distinct CDR3 sequences, 65% to 75% seen once. Sequencing was carried out using liver tumor tissue from sampling region 4. The subset: tumor region T4, right-lateral pole. The receptors originated from a woman aged 60-70 years with primary liver carcinoma and hepatitis B virus infection.

Worth noting for this clonotype: One end of the junction does not line up with germline, which may come from a read error. This rearrangement joins TRBV6-5 to TRBJ2-7, with D uncertain. The CDR3 loop spans 15 amino acids. The germline gives CDR1 MNHEY, CDR2 SVGAGI. The CDR3 is CVSSDSVQDYHEQYF. CDR3 sequence (DNA): TGTGTCAGCAGCGACTCGGTCCAGGATTACCACGAGCAGTACTTC.

In this sample, this clonotype turned up many times. This chain connects TRBV28 to TRBJ1-5, with 7 bases lining up with TRBD1. Germline V gives CDR1 MDHEN, CDR2 SYDVKM. The length of the CDR3 is 14 residues. With V trimmed by 2 bases and J by 7 bases, 5 bases remained unmatched. In DNA form, the CDR3 reads TGTGCCAGCAGTTTACCCCCGGGACAGCAGCCCCAGCATTTT. As protein: CASSLPPGQQPQHF.

With regard to this clonotype: Mismatch with germline at one junction end may stem from a read error. The chain links TRBV4-1 to TRBJ1-3, with 8 positions matching TRBD1. Germline V lookup: CDR1 MGHRA, CDR2 YSYEKL. CDR3 size: 18 residues. The CDR3 here is CVSSPSGQEGLAGNTIYF. CDR3 DNA sequence: TGCGTCAGCAGCCCCTCGGGACAGGAAGGTTTGGCTGGAAACACCATATATTTT.

With respect to this clonotype: One base away lies a much larger clone, so this may be a sequencing read error. This chain connects TRBV5-1 to TRBJ2-3; no firm D call. V was pared by 0 bases and J by 2 bases, with 13 bases between. The CDR3 totals 16 residues. The germline V gene encodes CDR1 SGHRS and CDR2 YFSETQ. The CDR3 region has the DNA TGCGCCAGCAGCTTGGTGCCCGTGAGGCACACAGATACGCAGTATTTT. It specifies CASSLVPVRHTDTQYF.

This clonotype has only one observation. This sequence may be a read error, since a much larger clone differs from it by one base. This chain links TRBV20-1 with TRBJ1-2; tentatively, D is TRBD1 (5 bases). CDR1 and CDR2 from the germline V gene are DFQATT and SNEGSKA (reference sequence). V gave up 4 bases and J gave up 1 base, with 13 bases separating them. The CDR3 is made up of 14 amino acids. The DNA of the CDR3 is TGCAGTGCTAACCCCGGGACTTATAACTATGGCTACACCTTC. Translated, it gives CSANPGTYNYGYTF.

This clonotype was observed many times. Possible read error: a much larger clone is one base away. The CDR3 sequence is CASSYPAGGSQPQHF. Here the CDR3 DNA reads TGTGCCAGCAGTTACCCGGCCGGGGGCAGTCAGCCCCAGCATTTT. The gene calls are TRBV6-6 and TRBJ1-5, with a possible D match to TRBD1 (6 bases). The CDR3 extends over 15 amino acids. In germline, CDR1 is MNHNY, CDR2 SVGAGI (reference sequence). V shed 2 bases and J shed 6 bases, with 14 bases lying between them.

About this clonotype: This may arise from a read error, as a much more abundant clone is one base away. The V and J genes are TRBV7-3 and TRBJ2-5, with D possibly being TRBD1 or TRBD2 (5 bases each). CDR3 length equals 15 residues. The V gene lost 2 bases and the J gene lost 0 bases, with 10 bases spanning the gap. Germline CDR1 and CDR2: SGHTA and FQGTGA. CDR3 nucleotide sequence: TGTGCCAGCAGCTTAGGGGGTAGCGACCAAGAGACCCAGTACTTC. Translated, it gives CASSLGGSDQETQYF. The full variable domain, its missing parts supplied by reference TRBV7-3 and TRBJ2-5, is GAGVSQTPSNKVTEKGKYVELRCDPISGHTALYWYRQSLGQGPEFLIYFQGTGAADDSGLPNDRFFAVRPEGSVSTLKIQRTERGDSAVYLCASSLGGSDQETQYFGPGTRLLVL.

Worth noting for this clonotype: Germline and junction disagree at one end, which may indicate a read error. The chain combines TRBV11-3 with TRBJ2-3; no definite D call. This CDR3 is built from 15 residues. Germline V gene sequence: CDR1 SGHNT, CDR2 YENEEA. In DNA, the CDR3 is TGTACCAGCAGCTTAGATCGACATGATACAGATACGCAGTATTTT. Amino acid sequence: CTSSLDRHDTDTQYF.

Comment on this clonotype: Germline is not matched at one junction end, which may reflect a read error. The J gene is TRBJ2-1, the V gene TRBV30, with D perhaps matching TRBD1 or TRBD2 (6 bases each). This CDR3 region has 21 residues. Germline CDR1 and CDR2: GTSNPN and SVGIG (reference sequence). CDR3 region: CVWSVVEGDKRARSSYSEHFF. The CDR3 nucleotides read TGTGTCTGGAGTGTGGTTGAGGGGGACAAGCGGGCACGGAGCTCCTACAGTGAGCACTTCTTC.

With regard to this clonotype: The conserved closing phenylalanine or tryptophan is absent in this CDR3, likely reflecting a read error. The V call is TRBV11-2, the J call TRBJ2-2; maybe TRBD2 (6 bases). The CDR3 is made up of 16 amino acids. The germline CDR1 and CDR2 sequences are SGHAT and FQNNGV. V lost 0 bases and J lost 8, with 16 bases in between. CDR3 protein: CASSLETRLVTGELFL. In DNA form, the CDR3 reads TGTGCCAGCAGCTTAGAAACCAGACTAGTCACAGGGGAGCTGTTTTTA.

The J gene is TRBJ2-1, the V gene TRBV29-1, with TRBD1 identical over 8 bases. The CDR3 is 14 amino acids. The germline CDR1 and CDR2 sequences are SQVTM and ANQGSEA. The CDR3 DNA reads TGCAGTGAGAGGACAGGGCGACCCTGCAATGAGCAGTTCTTC. This gives the protein CSERTGRPCNEQFF.

This clonotype was counted a single time. A much larger clone differs from this one at a single base, so this may be a read error. The chain recombines TRBV28 with TRBJ1-4, with 8 bases aligning to TRBD1. Looked up from germline, CDR1 is MDHEN and CDR2 is SYDVKM. This CDR3 contains 15 residues. In DNA form, the CDR3 reads TGTGCCAGCAGTTTAACCGTACAGGGGGACGAAAAACTGTGTTTT. Encoded protein: CASSLTVQGDEKLCF.

About this clonotype itself: A much larger clone differs by one base, so this may be a read error. The chain recombines TRBV28 with TRBJ2-2; D remains unclear. The germline V gene has CDR1 MDHEN and CDR2 SYDVKM. V was clipped by 5 bases and J by 4 bases, with 5 bases between them. The CDR3 sequence is 12 residues long. Here the CDR3 DNA reads TGTGCCAGCAGTCCCCCCACCGGGGAGCTGTTTTTT. The encoded protein is CASSPPTGELFF.

This clonotype came up many times. The chain uses TRBV5-4 and TRBJ1-1; no clear D gene. The CDR3 consists of 15 residues. V lost 1 base and J lost 3, with 13 bases in between. CDR1 and CDR2 from the germline V gene are SGHNT and YYREEE (reference sequence). Here the CDR3 reads CASSLITLGDTEAFF. CDR3 nucleotides: TGTGCCAGCAGCTTGATTACTTTGGGTGACACTGAAGCTTTCTTT.

With regard to this clonotype: The junction and the germline gene differ at one end; a read error may be behind it. V usage is TRBV12-3 or TRBV12-4 and J usage is TRBJ2-7; D possibly corresponds to TRBD1 (6 bases). This CDR3 has 15 residues. CDR3 residues: CASGLLRQVNYEQYF. CDR3 DNA sequence: TGTGCCAGCGGTTTACTTCGACAGGTCAACTACGAGCAGTACTTC.

This clonotype was picked up a small number of times. The chain joins TRBV28 to TRBJ2-2; no clear D gene. The V and J ends lost 7 bases and 4 bases respectively, with 16 bases between them. The V gene's germline CDR1 is MDHEN and CDR2 SYDVKM. CDR3 size: 15 residues. The CDR3 protein is CASTPPSVSTGELFF. The CDR3 DNA follows: TGTGCCAGCACCCCGCCCAGCGTGTCCACCGGGGAGCTGTTTTTT.

In its sample, this clonotype was seen once. This likely comes from a read error, as the CDR3 has no conserved phenylalanine or tryptophan at its end. This chain links TRBV6-6 with TRBJ1-5; 7 nucleotides agree with TRBD1. The CDR3 length is 14 residues. V was pared by 7 bases and J by 3 bases, with 6 bases of the junction left unmatched. Looked up from germline, CDR1 is MNHNY and CDR2 is SVGAGI (reference sequence). In DNA form, the CDR3 reads TGTGCCAGCACTCGGGACAGAATCAATCAGCCCCAGCATCTT. This gives the protein CASTRDRINQPQHL.

Concerning this clonotype: The junction differs from germline at one of its ends, possibly a read error. The genes are TRBV4-1 and TRBJ2-7; TRBD1 matches 8 bases. This CDR3 has 16 amino acids. Per the germline V gene, CDR1 is MGHRA and CDR2 is YSYEKL. Here the CDR3 DNA reads TGCGCCGGCAGCCAAGCAATAGACAGGGGAGCCTACGATCAGTACTTC. Its translation is CAGSQAIDRGAYDQYF.

As to this clonotype: Lacking the conserved final phenylalanine or tryptophan, this CDR3 likely reflects a read error. This chain links TRBV29-1 with TRBJ2-2; D tentatively fits TRBD1 or TRBD2 (5 bases each). This CDR3 region has 14 residues. The germline V gene encodes CDR1 SQVTM and CDR2 ANQGSEA. The CDR3 spells CSVVASLNTGALFL. The DNA of the CDR3 is TGCAGCGTTGTTGCCAGCCTGAACACCGGGGCGCTGTTTCTT.

The rearrangement joins TRBV29-1 to TRBJ2-3, with 10 nucleotides matching TRBD1. V lost 6 bases, J lost 8 bases, and 8 bases stayed unmatched. Germline assignment: CDR1 SQVTM and CDR2 ANQGSEA. The CDR3 covers 13 residues. The CDR3 DNA is TGCAGCGTAGGACAGGGGGGGGCAGTTACGCAGTATTTT. Translation gives CSVGQGGAVTQYF.

Many counts were recorded for this clonotype. V gene TRBV7-9 combines with J gene TRBJ1-2; D call uncertain. Trimming cost V 1 base and J 8 bases, with 8 bases left between them. CDR1 and CDR2 (germline): SEHNR, FQNEAQ (reference sequence). The CDR3 has 12 residues. The CDR3 sequence is CASSLVTEGYTF. The CDR3, as DNA: TGTGCCAGCAGCTTAGTTACAGAAGGCTACACCTTC.

The rearrangement uses TRBV11-2 and TRBJ1-2, with 7 bases fitting TRBD1. The CDR3 has 14 amino acids. V gave up 6 bases and J gave up 14 bases; unmatched junction bases: 18. Germline lookup yields CDR1 SGHAT and CDR2 FQNNGV. The CDR3 DNA reads TGTGCCAGCAGTTTAAACAGGGGATTCTATGGCTGTACCTTC. It translates to CASSLNRGFYGCTF.

A remark on this clonotype: The conserved phenylalanine or tryptophan is not found at the CDR3 terminus, so this likely reflects a read error. CDR3 loop: CSVADRLTGANVLTL. The CDR3 nucleotides read TGCAGCGTCGCTGACCGCCTGACGGGGGCCAACGTCCTGACTCTC. This sequence joins TRBV29-1 and TRBJ2-6; D not certain. The ends were cut back, 6 bases at V and 4 bases at J, with 16 bases in the middle. This CDR3 has 15 residues. In germline, CDR1 is SQVTM, CDR2 ANQGSEA.

V and J are TRBV6-6 and TRBJ2-2; no firm D call. Germline V lookup: CDR1 MNHNY, CDR2 SVGAGI (reference sequence). CDR3 length: 13 amino acids. V was shortened by 9 bases and J by 8 bases, with 16 bases between the two germline ends. DNA of the CDR3: TGTGCCAGTGCGATTCGCGGTAGTGGGGAGCTGTTTTTT. Protein product: CASAIRGSGELFF.